This TCR beta chain derives from a study of vaccination and CD4 T cells after COVID-19. Study background: PCR on nasal swabs identified SARS-CoV-2 in convalescent patients, of whom under ten were mild and one severe. Two doses of either BNT162b2 or mRNA-1273 vaccine went to participants. Post-COVID samples had a sampling time that fell a median 101 days after diagnosis (range 35 to 161).

As for this clonotype: Its matching antigen is unknown.

The treatment was: roughly 11-day PBMC culture with coronavirus spike peptide pools or control peptides (ViraFEST assay). The germline V and J ends were trimmed by 4 bases and 1 base, with 19 bases remaining between them. The CDR3 spans 17 residues. Scientists ran DNA taken from cultured CD4+ T cells through the Oncomine TCR Beta short-read assay for sequencing. Investigators isolated genomic DNA from cultured CD4+ T cells. TCRdb redid the calling of the PCR reads with MiXCR, one entry per CDR3 protein. The top ten clones hold about 7% of a sample with 11,000 or so distinct CDR3 sequences, around 40% of them seen once.

The sequence was obtained from a human donor who had recovered from COVID-19. The chain couples TRBV23-1 to TRBJ1-1; D uncertain. TRBV23-1 is given ORF status, its function remaining uncertain. Sequencing was performed on CD4+ T cells from blood, cultured in vitro. The CDR3 loop reads CASSRKVRARKNTEAFF. The CDR3 nucleotides read TGCGCCAGCAGTCGAAAAGTACGGGCCAGAAAGAACACTGAAGCTTTCTTT.